This TCR beta chain was sequenced in a study of molecular identifiers for immune sequencing clone quantification. Study-wide findings and caveats: Spiked TCR RNA from one Jurkat cell reportedly showed up when mixed among 800,000 to 1,000,000 naive cells.

The germline V gene has CDR1 ENHRY and CDR2 SYGVKD. The CDR3 is made up of 11 amino acids. Regarding this clonotype: Its specificity is unknown. At one end the junction does not follow the germline gene, possibly because of a read error.

Naive CD8 library inputs spanned about 17,000 to 1,100,000 sorted cells and 10%, 30% or 50% RNA. Sorting captured naive CD8 T cells as CD8+CD4-CCR7+CD45RA+. Preparation of the bulk TCR libraries relied on previously described methods and listed TCR primers. A single record per CDR3 protein comes from TCRdb applying MiXCR to the PCR reads. Of about half a million distinct CDR3 sequences detected, less than 30% appear once; the ten largest clones hold approximately 0.8%. The TCR originated in a human donor in good health. Some libraries in this study had Jurkat cell RNA spiked in. The sequencing sample was made of naive CD8+ T cells from blood, with Jurkat cell RNA spiked in. Indicated subset: FACS-sorted CD8+CD4-CCR7+CD45RA+ naive T cells. The rearrangement joins TRBV10-3 to TRBJ2-7; no reliable D call. CDR3 coding DNA: TGTGCCATCAGTGACTCCCACGAGCAGTACTTC. It yields the protein CAISDSHEQYF.